This TCR beta chain was identified in a study of early T cells in non-severe SARS-CoV-2 infection. The CDR3 loop spans 15 amino acids. CDR1 is MNHNY and CDR2 is SVGAGI in the germline V gene (reference sequence). Trimming cost V 1 base and J 2 bases, with 10 bases left between them. This clonotype came up a few times. Its antigen is as yet unknown. TCRdb processed the 5' RACE reads anew with MiXCR; each CDR3 protein has one entry. This sample has 90,000 or so distinct CDR3 sequences, with 14% to 15% found just once. Points from the study as a whole: VDJdb matches were skewed toward anti-spike CD8 T cell responses.

The sequenced sample was whole blood. This TCR came from an adult who was a healthcare worker with PCR-confirmed SARS-CoV-2 infection or an uninfected control (not recorded which). The V and J genes are TRBV6-6 and TRBJ2-3; D may be TRBD1 (5 bases). The CDR3 spells CASSYFSGITDTQYF. CDR3 nucleotides: TGTGCCAGCAGTTACTTCTCAGGGATCACAGATACGCAGTATTTT.